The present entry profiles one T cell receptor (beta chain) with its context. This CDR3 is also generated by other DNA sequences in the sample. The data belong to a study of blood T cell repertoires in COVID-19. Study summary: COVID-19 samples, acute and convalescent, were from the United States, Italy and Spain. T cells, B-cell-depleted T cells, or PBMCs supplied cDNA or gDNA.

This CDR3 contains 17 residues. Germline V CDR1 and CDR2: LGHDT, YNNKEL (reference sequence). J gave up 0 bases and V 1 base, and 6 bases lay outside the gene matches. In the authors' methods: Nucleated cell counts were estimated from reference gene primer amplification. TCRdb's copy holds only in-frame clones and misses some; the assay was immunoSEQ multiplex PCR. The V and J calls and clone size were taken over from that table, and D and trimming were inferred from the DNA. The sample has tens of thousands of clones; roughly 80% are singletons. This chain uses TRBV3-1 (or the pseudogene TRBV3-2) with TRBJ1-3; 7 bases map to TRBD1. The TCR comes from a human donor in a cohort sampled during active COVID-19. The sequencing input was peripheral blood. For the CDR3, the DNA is TGTGCCAGCAGCCAAGGGGGGGCAGGGGGCTCTGGAAACACCATATATTTT. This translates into CASSQGGAGGSGNTIYF.